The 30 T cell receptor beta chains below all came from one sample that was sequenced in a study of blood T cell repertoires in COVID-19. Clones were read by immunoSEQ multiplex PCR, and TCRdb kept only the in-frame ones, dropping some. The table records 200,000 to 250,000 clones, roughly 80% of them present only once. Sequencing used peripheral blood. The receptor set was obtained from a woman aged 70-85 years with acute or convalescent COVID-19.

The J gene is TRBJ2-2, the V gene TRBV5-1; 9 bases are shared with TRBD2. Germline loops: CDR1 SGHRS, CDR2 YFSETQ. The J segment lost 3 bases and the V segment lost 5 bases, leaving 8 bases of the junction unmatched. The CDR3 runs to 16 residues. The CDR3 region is CASRSSGTSYTGELFF. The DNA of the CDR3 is TGCGCCAGCAGGTCCTCCGGGACTAGCTACACCGGGGAGCTGTTTTTT. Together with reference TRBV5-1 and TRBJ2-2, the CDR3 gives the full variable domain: KAGVTQTPRYLIKTRGQQVTLSCSPISGHRSVSWYQQTPGQGLQFLFEYFSETQRNKGNFPGRFSGRQFSNSRSEMNVSTLELGDSALYLCASRSSGTSYTGELFFGEGSRLTVL.

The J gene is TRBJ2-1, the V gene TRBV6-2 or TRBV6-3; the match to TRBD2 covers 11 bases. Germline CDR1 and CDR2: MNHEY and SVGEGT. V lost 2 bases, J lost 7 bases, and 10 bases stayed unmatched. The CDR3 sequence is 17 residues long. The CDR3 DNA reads TGTGCCAGCAGTTACACTAGCGGGGGACCCGATAGGAATGAGCAGTTCTTC. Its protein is CASSYTSGGPDRNEQFF.

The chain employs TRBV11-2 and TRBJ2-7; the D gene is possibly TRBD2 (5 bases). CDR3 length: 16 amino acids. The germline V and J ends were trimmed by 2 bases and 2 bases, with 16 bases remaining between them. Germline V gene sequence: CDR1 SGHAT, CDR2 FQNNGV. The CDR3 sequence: CASSLMGWERTYEQYF. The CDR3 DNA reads TGTGCCAGCAGCTTAATGGGCTGGGAGCGAACCTACGAGCAGTACTTC. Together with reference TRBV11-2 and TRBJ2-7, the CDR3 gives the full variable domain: EAGVAQSPRYKIIEKRQSVAFWCNPISGHATLYWYQQILGQGPKLLIQFQNNGVVDDSQLPKDRFSAERLKGVDSTLKIQPAKLEDSAVYLCASSLMGWERTYEQYFGPGTRLTVT.

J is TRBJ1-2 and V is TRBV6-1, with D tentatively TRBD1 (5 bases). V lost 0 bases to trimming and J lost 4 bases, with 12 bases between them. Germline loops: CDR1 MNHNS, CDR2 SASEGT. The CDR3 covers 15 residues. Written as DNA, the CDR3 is TGTGCCAGCAGTGAAGCGGAGGGACTTCGCTATGGCTACACCTTC. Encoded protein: CASSEAEGLRYGYTF.

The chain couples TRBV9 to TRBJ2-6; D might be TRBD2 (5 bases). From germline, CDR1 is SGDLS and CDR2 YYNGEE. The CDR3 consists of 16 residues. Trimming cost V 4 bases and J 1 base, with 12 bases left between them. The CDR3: CASSPHGGSGANVLTF. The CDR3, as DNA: TGTGCCAGCAGCCCCCACGGAGGATCTGGGGCCAACGTCCTGACTTTC. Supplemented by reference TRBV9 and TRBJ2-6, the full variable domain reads DSGVTQTPKHLITATGQRVTLRCSPRSGDLSVYWYQQSLDQGLQFLIQYYNGEERAKGNILERFSAQQFPDLHSELNLSSLELGDSALYFCASSPHGGSGANVLTFGAGSRLTVL.

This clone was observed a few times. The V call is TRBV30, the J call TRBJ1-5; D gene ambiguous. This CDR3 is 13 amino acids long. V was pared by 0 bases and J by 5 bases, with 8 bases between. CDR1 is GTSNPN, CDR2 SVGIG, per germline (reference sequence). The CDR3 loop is CAWSVSGDQPQHF. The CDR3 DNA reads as TGTGCCTGGAGTGTATCAGGCGATCAGCCCCAGCATTTT. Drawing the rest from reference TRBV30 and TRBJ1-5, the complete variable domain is SQTIHQWPATLVQPVGSPLSLECTVEGTSNPNLYWYRQAAGRGLQLLFYSVGIGQISSEVPQNLSASRPQDRQFILSSKKLLLSDSGFYLCAWSVSGDQPQHFGDGTRLSIL.

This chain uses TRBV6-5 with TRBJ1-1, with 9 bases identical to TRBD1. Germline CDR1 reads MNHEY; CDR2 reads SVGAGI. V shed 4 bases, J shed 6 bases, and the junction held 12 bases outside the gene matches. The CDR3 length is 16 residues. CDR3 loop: CASSSGTGWVMAEAFF. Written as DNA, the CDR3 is TGTGCCAGCAGTTCCGGGACAGGGTGGGTTATGGCTGAAGCTTTCTTT.

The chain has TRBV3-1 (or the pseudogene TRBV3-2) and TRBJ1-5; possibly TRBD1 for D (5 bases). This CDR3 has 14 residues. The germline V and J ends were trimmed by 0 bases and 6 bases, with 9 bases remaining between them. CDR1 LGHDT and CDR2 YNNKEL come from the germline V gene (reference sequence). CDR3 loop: CASSQDGGVQPQHF. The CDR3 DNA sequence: TGTGCCAGCAGCCAAGATGGAGGGGTTCAGCCCCAGCATTTT.

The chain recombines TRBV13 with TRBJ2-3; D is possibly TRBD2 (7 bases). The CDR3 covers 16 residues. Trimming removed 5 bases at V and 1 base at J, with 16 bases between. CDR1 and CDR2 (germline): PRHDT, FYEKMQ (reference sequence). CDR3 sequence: CASSPRVGGRTDTQYF. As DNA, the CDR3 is TGTGCCAGCAGCCCCCGTGTGGGGGGGCGCACAGATACGCAGTATTTT. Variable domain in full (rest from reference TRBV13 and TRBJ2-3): AAGVIQSPRHLIKEKRETATLKCYPIPRHDTVYWYQQGPGQDPQFLISFYEKMQSDKGSIPDRFSAQQFSDYHSELNMSSLELGDSALYFCASSPRVGGRTDTQYFGPGTRLTVL.

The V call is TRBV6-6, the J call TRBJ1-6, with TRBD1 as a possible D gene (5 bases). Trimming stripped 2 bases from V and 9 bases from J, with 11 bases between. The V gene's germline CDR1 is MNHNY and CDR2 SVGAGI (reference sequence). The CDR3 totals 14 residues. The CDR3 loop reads CASSYGVGGSPLHF. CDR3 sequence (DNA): TGTGCCAGCAGTTACGGGGTGGGGGGTTCACCCCTCCACTTT.

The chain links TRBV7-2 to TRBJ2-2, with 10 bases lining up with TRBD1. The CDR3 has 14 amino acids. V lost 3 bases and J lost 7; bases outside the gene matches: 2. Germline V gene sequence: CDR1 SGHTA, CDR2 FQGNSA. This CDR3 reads CASSFGQGDGELFF. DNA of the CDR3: TGTGCCAGCAGCTTCGGACAGGGGGACGGGGAGCTGTTTTTT.

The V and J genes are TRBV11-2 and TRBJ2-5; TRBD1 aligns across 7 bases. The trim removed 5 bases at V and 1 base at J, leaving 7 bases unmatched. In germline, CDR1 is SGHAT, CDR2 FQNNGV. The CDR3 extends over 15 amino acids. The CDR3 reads CASSDWDRTQETQYF. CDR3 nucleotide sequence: TGTGCCAGCAGCGACTGGGACAGAACCCAAGAGACCCAGTACTTC. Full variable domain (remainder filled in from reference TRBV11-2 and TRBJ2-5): EAGVAQSPRYKIIEKRQSVAFWCNPISGHATLYWYQQILGQGPKLLIQFQNNGVVDDSQLPKDRFSAERLKGVDSTLKIQPAKLEDSAVYLCASSDWDRTQETQYFGPGTRLLVL.

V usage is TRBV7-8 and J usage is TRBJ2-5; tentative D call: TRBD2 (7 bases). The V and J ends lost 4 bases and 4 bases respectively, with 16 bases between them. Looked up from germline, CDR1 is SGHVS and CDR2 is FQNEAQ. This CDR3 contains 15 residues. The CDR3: CASSSNGGPPETQYF. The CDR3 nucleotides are TGTGCCAGCAGCTCCAACGGGGGGCCCCCAGAGACCCAGTACTTC.

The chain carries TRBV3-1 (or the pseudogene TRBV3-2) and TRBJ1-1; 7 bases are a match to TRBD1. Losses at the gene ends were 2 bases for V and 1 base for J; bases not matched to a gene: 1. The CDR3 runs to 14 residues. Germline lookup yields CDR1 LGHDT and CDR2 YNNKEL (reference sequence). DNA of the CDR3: TGTGCCAGCAGCCAATGGGACAGGAACACTGAAGCTTTCTTT. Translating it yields CASSQWDRNTEAFF.

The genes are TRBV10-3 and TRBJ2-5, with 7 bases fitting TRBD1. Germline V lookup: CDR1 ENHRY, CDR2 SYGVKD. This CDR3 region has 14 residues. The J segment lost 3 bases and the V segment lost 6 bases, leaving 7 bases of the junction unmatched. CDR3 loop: CAISEGTEKETQYF. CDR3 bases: TGTGCCATCAGCGAGGGGACAGAAAAAGAGACCCAGTACTTC.

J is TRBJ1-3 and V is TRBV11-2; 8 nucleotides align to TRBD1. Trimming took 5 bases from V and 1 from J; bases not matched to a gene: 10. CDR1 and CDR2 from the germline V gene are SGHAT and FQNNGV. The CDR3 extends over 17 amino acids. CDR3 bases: TGTGCCAGCAGCCAAGGAACTACAGGGGGGTCTGGAAACACCATATATTTT. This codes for CASSQGTTGGSGNTIYF.

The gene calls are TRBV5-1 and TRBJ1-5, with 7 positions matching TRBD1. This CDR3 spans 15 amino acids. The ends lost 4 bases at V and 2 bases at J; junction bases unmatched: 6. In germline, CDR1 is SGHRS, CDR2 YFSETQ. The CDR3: CASSLTGEGNQPQHF. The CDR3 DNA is TGCGCCAGCAGCCTTACAGGGGAAGGCAATCAGCCCCAGCATTTT. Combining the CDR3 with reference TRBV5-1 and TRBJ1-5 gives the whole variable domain KAGVTQTPRYLIKTRGQQVTLSCSPISGHRSVSWYQQTPGQGLQFLFEYFSETQRNKGNFPGRFSGRQFSNSRSEMNVSTLELGDSALYLCASSLTGEGNQPQHFGDGTRLSIL.

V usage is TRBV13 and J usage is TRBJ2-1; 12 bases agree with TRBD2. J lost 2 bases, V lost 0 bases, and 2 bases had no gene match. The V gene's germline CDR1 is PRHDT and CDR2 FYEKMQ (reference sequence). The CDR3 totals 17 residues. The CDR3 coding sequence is TGTGCCAGCAGCTTAGGCCTAGCGGGGGGGCCCTACAATGAGCAGTTCTTC. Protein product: CASSLGLAGGPYNEQFF.

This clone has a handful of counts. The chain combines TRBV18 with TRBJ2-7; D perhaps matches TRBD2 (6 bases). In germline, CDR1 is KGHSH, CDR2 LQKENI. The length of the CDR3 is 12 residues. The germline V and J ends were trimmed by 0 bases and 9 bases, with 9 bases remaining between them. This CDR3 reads CASSPPRGAQYF. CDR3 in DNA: TGTGCCAGCTCACCACCCCGCGGGGCGCAGTACTTC.

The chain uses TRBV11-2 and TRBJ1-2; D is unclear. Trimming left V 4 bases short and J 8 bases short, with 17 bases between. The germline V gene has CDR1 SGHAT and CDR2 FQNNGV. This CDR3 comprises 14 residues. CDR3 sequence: CASSSGGGYGGYTF. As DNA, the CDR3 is TGTGCCAGCAGCTCCGGTGGAGGGTATGGCGGCTACACCTTC. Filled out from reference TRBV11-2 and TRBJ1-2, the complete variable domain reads EAGVAQSPRYKIIEKRQSVAFWCNPISGHATLYWYQQILGQGPKLLIQFQNNGVVDDSQLPKDRFSAERLKGVDSTLKIQPAKLEDSAVYLCASSSGGGYGGYTFGSGTRLTVV.

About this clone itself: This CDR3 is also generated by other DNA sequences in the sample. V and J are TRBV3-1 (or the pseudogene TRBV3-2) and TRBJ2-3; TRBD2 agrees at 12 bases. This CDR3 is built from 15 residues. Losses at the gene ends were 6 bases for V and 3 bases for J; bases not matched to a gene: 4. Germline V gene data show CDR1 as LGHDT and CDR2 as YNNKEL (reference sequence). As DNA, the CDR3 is TGTGCCAGCAGACCGACTAGCGGGGGTACAGATACGCAGTATTTT. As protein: CASRPTSGGTDTQYF.

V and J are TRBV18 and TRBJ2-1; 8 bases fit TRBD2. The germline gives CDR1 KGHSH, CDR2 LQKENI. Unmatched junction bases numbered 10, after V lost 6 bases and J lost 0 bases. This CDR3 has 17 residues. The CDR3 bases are TGTGCCAGCTCCCTCGCGCGGGGGGTAAGCTCCTACAATGAGCAGTTCTTC. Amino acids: CASSLARGVSSYNEQFF.

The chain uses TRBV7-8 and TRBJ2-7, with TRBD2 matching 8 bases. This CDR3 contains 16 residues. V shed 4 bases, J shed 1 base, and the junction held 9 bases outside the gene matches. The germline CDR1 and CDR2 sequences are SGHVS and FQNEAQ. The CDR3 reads CASSYGAGTRSYEQYV. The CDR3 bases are TGTGCCAGCAGCTACGGGGCAGGGACTAGATCCTACGAGCAGTACGTC.

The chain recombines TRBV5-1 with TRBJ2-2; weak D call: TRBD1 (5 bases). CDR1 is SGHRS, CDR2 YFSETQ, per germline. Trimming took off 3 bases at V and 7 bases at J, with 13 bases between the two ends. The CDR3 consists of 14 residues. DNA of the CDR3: TGCGCCAGCAGCTCCTGGCAGGGCAACGGGGAGCTGTTTTTT. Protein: CASSSWQGNGELFF.

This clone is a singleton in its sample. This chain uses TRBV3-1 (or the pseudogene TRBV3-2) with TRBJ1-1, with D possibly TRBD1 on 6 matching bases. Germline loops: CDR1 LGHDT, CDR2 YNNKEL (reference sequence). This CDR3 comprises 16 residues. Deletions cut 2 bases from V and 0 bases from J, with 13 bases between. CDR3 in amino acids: CASSQLRGTVNTEAFF. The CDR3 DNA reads TGTGCCAGCAGCCAATTAAGGGGGACGGTGAACACTGAAGCTTTCTTT.

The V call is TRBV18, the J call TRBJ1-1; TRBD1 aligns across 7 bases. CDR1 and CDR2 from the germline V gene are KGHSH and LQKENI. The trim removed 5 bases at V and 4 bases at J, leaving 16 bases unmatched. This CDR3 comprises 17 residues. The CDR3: CASSARDIGGAVTEAFF. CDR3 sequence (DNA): TGTGCCAGCTCAGCGAGGGACATAGGGGGCGCGGTCACTGAAGCTTTCTTT.

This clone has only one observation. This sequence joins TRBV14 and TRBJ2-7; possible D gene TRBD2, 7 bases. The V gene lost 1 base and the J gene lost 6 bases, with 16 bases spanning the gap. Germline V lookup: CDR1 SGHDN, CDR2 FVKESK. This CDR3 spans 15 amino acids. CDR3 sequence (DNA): TGTGCCAGCAGCCAAGTAATCGGGGGGCGAGGCGAGCAGTACTTC. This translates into CASSQVIGGRGEQYF.

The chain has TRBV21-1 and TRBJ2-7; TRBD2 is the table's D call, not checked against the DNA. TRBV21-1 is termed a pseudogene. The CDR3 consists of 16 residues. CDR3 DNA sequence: TGTGCCAGCAGCAAGGGAGGACTAGCGGGGGGGTACGAGCAGTACGTC. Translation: CASSKGGLAGGYEQYV.

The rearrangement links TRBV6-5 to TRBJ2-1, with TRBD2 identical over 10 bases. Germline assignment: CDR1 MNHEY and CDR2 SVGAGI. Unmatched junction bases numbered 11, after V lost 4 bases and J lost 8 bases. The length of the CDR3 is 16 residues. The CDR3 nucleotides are TGTGCCAGCAGTTTATCCGAGCGGGGGGGCCGCTATGAGCAGTTCTTC. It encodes CASSLSERGGRYEQFF.

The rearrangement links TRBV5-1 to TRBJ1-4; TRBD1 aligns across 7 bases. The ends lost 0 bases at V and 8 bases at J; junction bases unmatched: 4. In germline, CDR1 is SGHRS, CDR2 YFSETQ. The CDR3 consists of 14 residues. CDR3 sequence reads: CASSLEGRGEKLFF. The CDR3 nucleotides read TGCGCCAGCAGCTTGGAGGGCAGGGGGGAAAAACTGTTTTTT. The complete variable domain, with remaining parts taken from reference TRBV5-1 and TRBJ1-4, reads KAGVTQTPRYLIKTRGQQVTLSCSPISGHRSVSWYQQTPGQGLQFLFEYFSETQRNKGNFPGRFSGRQFSNSRSEMNVSTLELGDSALYLCASSLEGRGEKLFFGSGTQLSVL.